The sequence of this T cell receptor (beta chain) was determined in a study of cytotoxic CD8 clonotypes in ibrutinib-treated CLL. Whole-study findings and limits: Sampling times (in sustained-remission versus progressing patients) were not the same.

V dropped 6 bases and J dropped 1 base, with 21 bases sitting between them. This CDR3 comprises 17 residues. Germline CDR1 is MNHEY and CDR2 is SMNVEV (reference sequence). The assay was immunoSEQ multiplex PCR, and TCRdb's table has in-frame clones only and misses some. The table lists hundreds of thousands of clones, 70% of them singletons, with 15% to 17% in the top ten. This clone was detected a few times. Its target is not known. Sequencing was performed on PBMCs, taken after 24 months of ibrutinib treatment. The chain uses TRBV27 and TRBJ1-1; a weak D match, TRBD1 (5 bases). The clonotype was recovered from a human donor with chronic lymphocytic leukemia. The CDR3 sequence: CASSNPSGRLRNTEAFF. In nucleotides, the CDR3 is TGTGCCAGCAGCAACCCCTCGGGACGGCTGCGGAACACTGAAGCTTTCTTT.